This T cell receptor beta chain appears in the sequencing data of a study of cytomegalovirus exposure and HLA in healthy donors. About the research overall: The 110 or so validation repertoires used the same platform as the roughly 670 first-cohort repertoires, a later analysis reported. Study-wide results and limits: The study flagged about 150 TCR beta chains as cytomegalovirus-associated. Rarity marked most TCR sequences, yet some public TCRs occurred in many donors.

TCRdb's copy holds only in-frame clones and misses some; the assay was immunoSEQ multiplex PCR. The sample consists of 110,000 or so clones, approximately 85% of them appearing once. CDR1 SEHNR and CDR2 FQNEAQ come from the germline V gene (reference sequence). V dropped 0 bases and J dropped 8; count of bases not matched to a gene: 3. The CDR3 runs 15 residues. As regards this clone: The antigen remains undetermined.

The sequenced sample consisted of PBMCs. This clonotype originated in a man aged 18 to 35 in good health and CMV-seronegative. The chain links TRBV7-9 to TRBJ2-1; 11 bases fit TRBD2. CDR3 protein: CASSLATSGKDEQFF. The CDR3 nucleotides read TGTGCCAGCAGCTTAGCGACTAGCGGGAAAGATGAGCAGTTCTTC.